Listed here are 7 T cell receptor beta chains from one sample, sequenced in a study of blood T cell repertoires in COVID-19. TCRdb's copy holds only in-frame clones and misses some; the assay was immunoSEQ multiplex PCR. The data hold roughly 76,000 clones, with over 70% observed a single time. Specimen: peripheral blood. These receptors all stem from a man aged 65-85 years with acute or convalescent COVID-19.

The CDR3 DNA is TGTGCCAGCAATGTTGTGGGCCCGAAGGGCTACACCTTC. Its protein product is CASNVVGPKGYTF. This chain uses TRBV28 with TRBJ1-2; D is ambiguous. Trimming shortened V by 7 bases and J by 8 bases, and 17 bases separated the two germline ends. Germline CDR1 reads MDHEN; CDR2 reads SYDVKM. This CDR3 is 13 amino acids long.

This clone appeared once. The chain couples TRBV4-3 to TRBJ2-1, with 9 bases lining up with TRBD2. CDR1 and CDR2 from the germline V gene are LGHNA and YSLEER. CDR3 length: 15 residues. V shed 4 bases, J shed 7 bases, and the junction held 8 bases outside the gene matches. CDR3 sequence: CASSREAGGWNEQFF. DNA of the CDR3: TGCGCCAGCAGCCGCGAGGCGGGAGGGTGGAATGAGCAGTTCTTC.

This rearrangement joins TRBV6-5 to TRBJ1-1; TRBD1 aligns across 9 bases. The CDR3 runs 15 residues. Germline CDR1 and CDR2: MNHEY and SVGAGI. V lost 5 bases to trimming and J lost 4 bases; unmatched junction nucleotides: 8. CDR3 nucleotides: TGTGCCAGCAGTAATAGGGGACAGGGCGGCACTGAAGCTTTCTTT. Amino acids: CASSNRGQGGTEAFF.

The chain has TRBV7-9 and TRBJ1-1; no reliable D call. Germline CDR1 and CDR2: SEHNR and FQNEAQ (reference sequence). The CDR3 covers 15 residues. Trimming removed 5 bases from V and 2 bases from J, with 15 bases in between. CDR3 DNA sequence: TGTGCCAGCAGCCCATACGGGAGTCCTAACACTGAAGCTTTCTTT. It yields the protein CASSPYGSPNTEAFF. Drawing the rest from reference TRBV7-9 and TRBJ1-1, the complete variable domain is DTGVSQNPRHKITKRGQNVTFRCDPISEHNRLYWYRQTLGQGPEFLTYFQNEAQLEKSRLLSDRFSAERPKGSFSTLEIQRTEQGDSAMYLCASSPYGSPNTEAFFGQGTRLTVV.

The V call is TRBV4-1, the J call TRBJ2-1; perhaps TRBD2 as D (6 bases). The germline gives CDR1 MGHRA, CDR2 YSYEKL. The V end lost 1 base, the J end lost 2 bases, and 9 bases lay between the germline ends. The CDR3 is 15 residues long. The CDR3 nucleotides are TGCGCCAGCAGCCAAGGGGGGGTTACCTACAATGAGCAGTTCTTC. This codes for CASSQGGVTYNEQFF.

V and J are TRBV4-3 and TRBJ2-7; D is perhaps TRBD1 (6 bases). The CDR3 sequence is 14 residues long. In germline, CDR1 is LGHNA, CDR2 YSLEER. Trimming pared 1 base from V and 3 bases from J, leaving 10 bases between. CDR3 in amino acids: CASSQATGFYEQYF. The CDR3 DNA follows: TGCGCCAGCAGCCAAGCTACAGGGTTCTACGAGCAGTACTTC.

In its sample, this clone was seen many times. The chain employs TRBV6-5 and TRBJ1-3, with D tentatively TRBD1 (6 bases). The V end was cut by 6 bases, the J end by 0 bases, with 12 bases between. Per germline, CDR1 MNHEY and CDR2 SVGAGI. This CDR3 spans 15 amino acids. CDR3 DNA: TGTGCCAGCAGGCGACAGGCTTACTCTGGAAACACCATATATTTT. This encodes CASRRQAYSGNTIYF.